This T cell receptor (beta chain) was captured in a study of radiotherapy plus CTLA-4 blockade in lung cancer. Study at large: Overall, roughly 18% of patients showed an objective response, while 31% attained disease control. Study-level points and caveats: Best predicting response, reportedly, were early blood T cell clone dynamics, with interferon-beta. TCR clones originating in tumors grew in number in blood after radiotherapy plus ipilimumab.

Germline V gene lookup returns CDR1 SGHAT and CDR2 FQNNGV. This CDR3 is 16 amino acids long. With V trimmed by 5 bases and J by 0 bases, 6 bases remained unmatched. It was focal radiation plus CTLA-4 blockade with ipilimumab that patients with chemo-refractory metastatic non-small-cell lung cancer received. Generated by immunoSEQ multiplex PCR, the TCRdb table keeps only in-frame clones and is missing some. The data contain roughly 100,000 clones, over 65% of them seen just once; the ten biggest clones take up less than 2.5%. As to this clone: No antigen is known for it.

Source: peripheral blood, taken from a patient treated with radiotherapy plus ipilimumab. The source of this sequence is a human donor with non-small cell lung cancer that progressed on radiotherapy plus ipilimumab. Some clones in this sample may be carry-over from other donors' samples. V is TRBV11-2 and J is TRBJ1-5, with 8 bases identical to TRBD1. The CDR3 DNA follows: TGTGCCAGCAGCAAAACAGGGGGGTATAGCAATCAGCCCCAGCATTTT. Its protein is CASSKTGGYSNQPQHF.